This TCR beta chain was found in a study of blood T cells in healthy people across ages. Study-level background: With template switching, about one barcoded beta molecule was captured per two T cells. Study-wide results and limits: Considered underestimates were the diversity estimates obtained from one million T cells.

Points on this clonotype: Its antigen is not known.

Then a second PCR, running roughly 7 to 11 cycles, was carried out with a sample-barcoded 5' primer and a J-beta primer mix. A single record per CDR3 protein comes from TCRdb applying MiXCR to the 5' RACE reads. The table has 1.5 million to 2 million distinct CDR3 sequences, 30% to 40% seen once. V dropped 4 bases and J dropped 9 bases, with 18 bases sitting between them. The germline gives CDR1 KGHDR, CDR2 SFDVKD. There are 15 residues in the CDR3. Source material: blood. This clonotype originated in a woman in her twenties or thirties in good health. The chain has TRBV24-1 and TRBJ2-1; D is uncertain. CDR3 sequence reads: CATSDAGFAAGEQFF. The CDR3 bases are TGTGCCACCAGTGACGCCGGATTCGCGGCTGGTGAGCAGTTCTTC.